One and the same sample provided the 16 T cell receptor beta chains below, sequenced in a study of T cells after yellow fever vaccination. TCRdb called the 5' RACE reads again in MiXCR, with one record for every CDR3 protein. The sample comprises about 180,000 distinct CDR3 sequences, 5.5% to 7.5% of which are singletons, and just under 3% rests with the top ten. The sample here was CD4+ T cells sorted from PBMCs, taken on the day of the first yellow fever vaccination. The receptors shown here come from a man between 18 and 35 years old who received the YFV17D yellow fever vaccine.

At least ten counts were recorded for this clonotype. The genes are TRBV7-2 and TRBJ2-1; D could derive from TRBD1 or TRBD2 (5 bases each). The V gene lost 4 bases and the J gene lost 8 bases, with 15 bases spanning the gap. The CDR3 loop spans 14 amino acids. Germline loops: CDR1 SGHTA, CDR2 FQGNSA. The CDR3 loop reads CASSWGTPPHEQFF. In DNA form, the CDR3 reads TGTGCCAGCAGCTGGGGGACCCCCCCTCATGAGCAGTTCTTC.

In this sample, this clonotype turned up many times. V gene TRBV7-8 combines with J gene TRBJ1-5, with a possible D match to TRBD1 (5 bases). The V and J ends lost 1 base and 8 bases respectively, with 9 bases between them. The CDR3 sequence is 13 residues long. Germline V gives CDR1 SGHVS, CDR2 FQNEAQ. The CDR3 DNA is TGTGCCAGCAGCTTAGACAGGTTAAAGCCCCAGCATTTT. Amino acids: CASSLDRLKPQHF.

This clonotype appeared a few times. This chain links TRBV28 with TRBJ2-3; 11 bases fit TRBD2. This CDR3 comprises 15 residues. The germline gives CDR1 MDHEN, CDR2 SYDVKM. The V segment lost 4 bases and the J segment 8 bases; nucleotides outside the gene matches: 8. CDR3: CASSSLAGGLVTQYF. DNA of the CDR3: TGTGCCAGCAGTTCTTTAGCGGGGGGGCTCGTTACGCAGTATTTT.

The chain combines TRBV28 with TRBJ2-1; 10 bases match TRBD1. The length of the CDR3 is 13 residues. The V segment lost 4 bases and the J segment 8 bases; nucleotides outside the gene matches: 2. Germline V gene sequence: CDR1 MDHEN, CDR2 SYDVKM. CDR3 in DNA: TGTGCCAGCAGTTCGGGACAGGGGTATGAGCAGTTCTTC. It is translated as CASSSGQGYEQFF.

This clonotype was observed at least ten times. The chain couples TRBV29-1 to TRBJ1-1; D is unclear. Trimming pared 4 bases from V and 1 base from J, leaving 13 bases between. Germline V gives CDR1 SQVTM, CDR2 ANQGSEA. This CDR3 has 14 amino acids. CDR3 region: CSVGEGTTNTEAFF. The CDR3 DNA is TGCAGCGTTGGTGAGGGCACAACGAACACTGAAGCTTTCTTT.

This clonotype was observed at least ten times. The chain has TRBV2 and TRBJ2-1, with D possibly TRBD2 on 6 matching bases. CDR1 and CDR2 from the germline V gene are SNHLY and FYNNEI. The CDR3 is made up of 14 amino acids. Trimming removed 0 bases at V and 15 bases at J, with 18 bases between. CDR3 amino acids: CASSEARELLAWFF. In nucleotides, the CDR3 is TGTGCCAGCAGTGAAGCGCGAGAGTTACTAGCCTGGTTCTTC.

Only a few counts were recorded for this clonotype. The genes are TRBV10-3 and TRBJ2-7, with D tentatively TRBD1 or TRBD2 (7 bases each). The germline CDR1 and CDR2 sequences are ENHRY and SYGVKD. The CDR3 sequence is 15 residues long. The V end was cut by 0 bases, the J end by 5 bases, with 14 bases between. The CDR3 region is CAISESRGGGNEQYV. The DNA of the CDR3 is TGTGCCATCAGTGAGTCTCGGGGAGGGGGCAACGAGCAGTACGTC.

Many counts were recorded for this clonotype. This sequence joins TRBV20-1 and TRBJ2-7, with 14 bases lining up with TRBD2. The CDR3 loop spans 16 amino acids. Germline V gene lookup returns CDR1 DFQATT and CDR2 SNEGSKA (reference sequence). The V and J ends lost 3 bases and 3 bases, in that order; junction bases with no gene match: 7. The CDR3 DNA sequence: TGCAGTGCTAGTTTGCCTGGGACTAGCGGGGGCTACGAGCAGTACTTC. Its translation: CSASLPGTSGGYEQYF.

This clonotype was picked up many times. The chain is built from TRBV20-1 and TRBJ1-1; TRBD1 agrees at 10 bases. CDR1 and CDR2 from the germline V gene are DFQATT and SNEGSKA (reference sequence). This CDR3 comprises 15 residues. The ends lost 6 bases at V and 6 bases at J; junction bases unmatched: 13. The CDR3 here is CSAKERDRGSAEAFF. The CDR3 DNA sequence: TGCAGTGCGAAGGAACGGGACAGGGGAAGCGCTGAAGCTTTCTTT.

This clonotype appeared many times. The gene calls are TRBV12-3 or TRBV12-4 and TRBJ2-5; tentatively, D is TRBD1 (6 bases). Trimming stripped 3 bases from V and 5 bases from J, with 10 bases between. The CDR3 is made up of 13 amino acids. The CDR3 here is CASSFQGTETQYF. CDR3 DNA: TGTGCCAGCAGTTTCCAGGGGACGGAGACCCAGTACTTC.

The rearrangement links TRBV7-6 to TRBJ1-4; D remains unclear. Germline V gives CDR1 SGHVS, CDR2 FNYEAQ. The CDR3 runs to 15 residues. Trimming took off 1 base at V and 5 bases at J, with 11 bases between the two ends. CDR3: CASSLVNSINEKLFF. In DNA, the CDR3 is TGTGCCAGCAGCTTAGTTAACAGCATAAATGAAAAACTGTTTTTT.

This clonotype has a handful of counts. The V gene is TRBV6-5, the J gene TRBJ1-4; the D is unclear. The V end was cut by 0 bases, the J end by 5 bases, with 13 bases between. From germline, CDR1 is MNHEY and CDR2 SVGAGI. The CDR3 loop spans 16 amino acids. The CDR3 reads CASSYSSQPENEKLFF. In DNA form, the CDR3 reads TGTGCCAGCAGTTACTCGAGCCAGCCGGAGAATGAAAAACTGTTTTTT.

This clonotype was observed at least ten times. The rearrangement joins TRBV5-6 to TRBJ2-3; D is possibly TRBD2 (5 bases). This CDR3 is built from 17 residues. Trimming pared 1 base from V and 0 bases from J, leaving 15 bases between. CDR1 is SGHDT, CDR2 YYEEEE, per germline. CDR3 in amino acids: CASSLFLGGPSTDTQYF. CDR3 in DNA: TGTGCCAGCAGCTTGTTCTTAGGCGGGCCTAGCACAGATACGCAGTATTTT.

With regard to this clonotype: A much larger clone lies one base from this, so it may be a read error. This chain uses TRBV28 with TRBJ1-2; D is unclear. The germline V gene encodes CDR1 MDHEN and CDR2 SYDVKM. CDR3 size: 13 residues. V dropped 3 bases and J dropped 6 bases, with 11 bases sitting between them. The CDR3 spells CASSFGKSNGYTF. The CDR3 DNA follows: TGTGCCAGCAGTTTCGGGAAGAGTAATGGCTACACCTTC.

The V gene is TRBV12-3 or TRBV12-4, the J gene TRBJ1-4; the D gene is possibly TRBD1 (6 bases). CDR3 length equals 16 residues. Trimming took off 6 bases at V and 2 bases at J, with 16 bases between the two ends. Written as DNA, the CDR3 is TGTGCCAGCAGCCCCGGGTGGGGGGCCACTAATGAAAAACTGTTTTTT. Its translation is CASSPGWGATNEKLFF.

J is TRBJ1-1 and V is TRBV7-2, with 7 bases fitting TRBD1. The CDR3 totals 17 residues. CDR1 and CDR2 (germline): SGHTA, FQGNSA. The junction had 13 bases not matched to a gene; V was cut back by 5 bases and J by 1 base. CDR3 nucleotides: TGTGCCAGCAGCCGACGGGACAGCTCAGTCACGAACACTGAAGCTTTCTTT. Residues: CASSRRDSSVTNTEAFF.